These 23 T cell receptor beta chains were all obtained from the same sample, sequenced in a study of T cells in Graves' hyperthyroidism and ophthalmopathy. Regions amplified from RNA transcripts were the TCR beta CDR3 regions. TCR CDR3 regions were first amplified by RT-PCR with HTBI primers. Each CDR3 protein gets one entry after TCRdb re-called the multiplex PCR reads with MiXCR. The sample has some 550,000 distinct CDR3 sequences, approximately 15% seen once. Specimen: blood. The source of these receptors is a woman in her thirties or forties with Graves' ophthalmopathy.

The chain has TRBV19 and TRBJ1-5; 8 bases align to TRBD1. Germline V gene sequence: CDR1 LNHDA, CDR2 SQIVND (reference sequence). This CDR3 is built from 16 residues. V was pared by 7 bases and J by 4 bases, with 12 bases of the junction left unmatched. CDR3 DNA sequence: TGTGCCAGTACCCTATATCCCGGACAGGGAAATCAGCCCCAGCATTTT. It encodes CASTLYPGQGNQPQHF.

This clonotype has more than one count but fewer than ten. The chain couples TRBV19 to TRBJ2-3; 16 nucleotides align to TRBD2. Germline CDR1 and CDR2: LNHDA and SQIVND (reference sequence). V trimming: 4 bases; J trimming: 2 bases; junction bases outside the gene matches: 3. This CDR3 contains 17 residues. CDR3 nucleotides: TGTGCCAGTAGTACCGGGACTAGCGGGGGGGCCACAGATACGCAGTATTTT. Translation gives CASSTGTSGGATDTQYF. Looking up the rest from reference TRBV19 and TRBJ2-3 gives the full variable domain: DGGITQSPKYLFRKEGQNVTLSCEQNLNHDAMYWYRQDPGQGLRLIYYSQIVNDFQKGDIAEGYSVSREKKESFPLTVTSAQKNPTAFYLCASSTGTSGGATDTQYFGPGTRLTVL.

Worth noting for this clonotype: The conserved closing phenylalanine or tryptophan is absent in this CDR3, likely reflecting a read error. The chain recombines TRBV7-9 with TRBJ2-5; TRBD2 aligns across 10 bases. CDR3 length: 15 residues. With V trimmed by 7 bases and J by 5 bases, 10 bases remained unmatched. Germline V CDR1 and CDR2: SEHNR, FQNEAQ (reference sequence). CDR3 sequence: CASIEASGRKETQYS. CDR3 in DNA: TGTGCCAGCATCGAGGCTAGCGGGAGAAAGGAGACCCAGTACTCC.

This clonotype was counted many times. This chain uses TRBV7-9 with TRBJ1-1; D may be TRBD1 (5 bases). V lost 8 bases, J lost 2 bases, and 15 bases lay in between. The CDR3 loop spans 14 amino acids. Germline-derived CDR1 and CDR2 are SEHNR and FQNEAQ (reference sequence). As DNA, the CDR3 is TGTGCCAGCGGATCCAGGGCCTTTAACACTGAAGCTTTCTTT. Its protein product is CASGSRAFNTEAFF.

V gene TRBV28 combines with J gene TRBJ2-7; no firm D call. The CDR3 runs 13 residues. V was trimmed by 3 bases and J by 7 bases, leaving 13 bases between them. CDR1 and CDR2 from the germline V gene are MDHEN and SYDVKM. The CDR3 DNA follows: TGTGCCAGCAGTTTTGGTACTGGGGATGAGCAGTACTTC. Translating it yields CASSFGTGDEQYF.

This clonotype occurred a few times. The chain has TRBV12-3 or TRBV12-4 and TRBJ2-7, with D possibly matching TRBD1 (7 bases). This CDR3 comprises 14 residues. The V end lost 6 bases, the J end lost 2 bases, and 14 bases lay between the germline ends. The CDR3 coding sequence is TGTGCCAGCAGGAGGGCCAGGGGGGCCTACGAGCAGTACTTC. Translated, it gives CASRRARGAYEQYF.

The table lists this clonotype with many counts. One end of the junction does not line up with germline, which may come from a read error. The V and J genes are TRBV7-7 and TRBJ2-2, with D unclear. This CDR3 is 13 amino acids long. Per the germline V gene, CDR1 is SSHAT and CDR2 is FNYEAQ (reference sequence). The DNA for the CDR3 is TGTGCTAGCAGCTCAGGTGGGGCCGGGGAGCTGTTTTTT. It specifies CASSSGGAGELFF.

The sample holds many counts of this clonotype. The chain links TRBV2 to TRBJ2-7; D gene uncertain. In germline, CDR1 is SNHLY, CDR2 FYNNEI. This CDR3 has 12 amino acids. V was trimmed by 7 bases and J by 7 bases, leaving 14 bases between them. CDR3 protein: CASTRLLVEQYF. As DNA, the CDR3 is TGTGCCAGCACTCGGCTCCTGGTGGAGCAGTACTTC.

The rearrangement joins TRBV3-1 to TRBJ2-3, with a possible D match to TRBD2 (7 bases). The CDR3 is made up of 15 amino acids. Trimming removed 1 base at V and 8 bases at J, with 16 bases between. Germline lookup yields CDR1 LGHDT and CDR2 YNNKEL (reference sequence). The CDR3 DNA reads TGTGCCAGCAGCCAAGTGGCGGGGGCCCTGGGTACGCAGTATTTT. This codes for CASSQVAGALGTQYF.

This clonotype was detected many times. The chain couples TRBV7-3 to TRBJ2-1, with 9 bases aligning to TRBD2. The CDR3 runs 15 residues. Per the germline V gene, CDR1 is SGHTA and CDR2 is FQGTGA. The V and J ends lost 5 bases and 6 bases, in that order; junction bases with no gene match: 8. This chain's CDR3 is CASSPQGLASNEQFF. CDR3 nucleotide sequence: TGTGCCAGCAGCCCCCAGGGACTAGCTTCCAATGAGCAGTTCTTC.

This clonotype has just a few counts. The chain employs TRBV2 and TRBJ1-1; D ambiguous. CDR3 length: 14 amino acids. The ends were cut back, 4 bases at V and 0 bases at J, with 9 bases in the middle. Germline loops: CDR1 SNHLY, CDR2 FYNNEI. The CDR3 DNA reads as TGTGCCAGCAGTGTGCGGACCTTGAACACTGAAGCTTTCTTT. As protein: CASSVRTLNTEAFF. The full variable domain, rest sourced from reference TRBV2 and TRBJ1-1, is EPEVTQTPSHQVTQMGQEVILRCVPISNHLYFYWYRQILGQKVEFLVSFYNNEISEKSEIFDDQFSVERPDGSNFTLKIRSTKLEDSAMYFCASSVRTLNTEAFFGQGTRLTVV.

This clonotype was counted ten times or more. The CDR3 region is CASSTRTGGYEKLFF. The CDR3 coding sequence is TGTGCCAGCTCGACTAGGACAGGGGGTTATGAAAAACTGTTTTTT. The J gene is TRBJ1-4, the V gene TRBV18, with TRBD1 matching over 10 bases. CDR1 is KGHSH, CDR2 LQKENI, per germline. After removal of 6 bases from V and 6 bases from J, the junction contained 7 bases not matched to a gene. This CDR3 is built from 15 residues.

Comment on this clonotype: A read error may explain this, as a much larger clone is one base away. CDR3 DNA: TGTGCCAGCAGCATCTCGGGCGGGGGGCGCCTGAACACCGAGGAGCTGTTTTTT. Protein sequence: CASSISGGGRLNTEELFF. V is TRBV7-3 and J is TRBJ2-2, with 8 nucleotides matching TRBD2. CDR1 is SGHTA, CDR2 FQGTGA, per germline. This CDR3 has 18 amino acids.

This clonotype was observed at least ten times. The chain joins TRBV5-5 to TRBJ2-2; D gene ambiguous. Trimming took 6 bases from V and 5 from J, leaving 8 bases between them. The CDR3 runs to 12 residues. CDR1 is SGHKS, CDR2 YYEKEE, per germline (reference sequence). The CDR3 loop is CASTRRTGELFF. Here the CDR3 DNA reads TGTGCCAGCACCAGGAGAACCGGGGAGCTGTTTTTT. The full variable domain, its missing parts supplied by reference TRBV5-5 and TRBJ2-2, is DAGVTQSPTHLIKTRGQQVTLRCSPISGHKSVSWYQQVLGQGPQFIFQYYEKEERGRGNFPDRFSARQFPNYSSELNVNALLLGDSALYLCASTRRTGELFFGEGSRLTVL.

The sample holds a few counts of this clonotype. V is TRBV20-1 and J is TRBJ2-1; 8 bases are a match to TRBD2. CDR3 length: 14 residues. V lost 5 bases to trimming and J lost 3 bases; unmatched junction nucleotides: 6. The germline V gene encodes CDR1 DFQATT and CDR2 SNEGSKA (reference sequence). Written as DNA, the CDR3 is TGCAGTGCTTCAACGGGAGGGTTCTACAATGAGCAGTTCTTC. Translated: CSASTGGFYNEQFF.

In this sample, this clonotype turned up many times. V usage is TRBV3-1 and J usage is TRBJ2-5; unclear D gene. Trimming stripped 1 base from V and 5 bases from J, with 8 bases between. Germline CDR1 is LGHDT and CDR2 is YNNKEL (reference sequence). The CDR3 runs 13 residues. The CDR3 here is CASSQGLRETQYF. CDR3 DNA sequence: TGTGCCAGCAGCCAAGGACTGAGGGAGACCCAGTACTTC.

The chain employs TRBV5-1 and TRBJ1-1; possible D gene TRBD1, 6 bases. The CDR3 totals 14 residues. Trimming cost V 4 bases and J 8 bases, with 18 bases left between them. Germline V lookup: CDR1 SGHRS, CDR2 YFSETQ. This CDR3 reads CASSPLGSGGEAFF. CDR3 DNA sequence: TGCGCCAGCAGCCCGCTGGGTTCTGGGGGCGAAGCTTTCTTT.

This clonotype was seen ten or more times. The chain uses TRBV6-1 and TRBJ2-7; TRBD1 is a possible D gene (5 bases). V was trimmed by 5 bases and J by 3 bases, leaving 8 bases between them. The germline V gene has CDR1 MNHNS and CDR2 SASEGT. The length of the CDR3 is 12 residues. CDR3 loop: CASSHRGYEQYF. The CDR3, as DNA: TGTGCCAGCAGTCATAGGGGCTACGAGCAGTACTTC.

This clonotype was detected ten times or more. The V gene is TRBV12-3 or TRBV12-4, the J gene TRBJ1-5, with 9 nucleotides matching TRBD1. V lost 3 bases and J lost 5; bases outside the gene matches: 11. This CDR3 has 17 residues. Here the CDR3 DNA reads TGTGCCAGCAGTTTTGGAGACAGGGGGTACCTTTATCAGCCCCAGCATTTT. It yields the protein CASSFGDRGYLYQPQHF.

This rearrangement joins TRBV5-1 to TRBJ2-2; no reliable D call. Between the trimmed V and J ends, which lost 1 base and 2 bases, there was a span of 6 bases. Per germline, CDR1 SGHRS and CDR2 YFSETQ. The length of the CDR3 is 14 residues. The CDR3 DNA sequence: TGCGCCAGCAGCTTGATAATAAACACCGGGGAGCTGTTTTTT. As protein: CASSLIINTGELFF.

This clonotype was recorded at least ten times. The chain carries TRBV20-1 and TRBJ2-7; tentatively, D is TRBD2 (5 bases). Trimming took 0 bases from V and 4 from J, leaving 16 bases between them. CDR3 length: 15 residues. The germline CDR1 and CDR2 sequences are DFQATT and SNEGSKA (reference sequence). This CDR3 reads CSARDLAASRYEQYF. The CDR3 DNA reads TGCAGTGCTAGAGATCTTGCGGCTAGCAGGTACGAGCAGTACTTC.

This clonotype showed up just a few times. The genes are TRBV3-1 and TRBJ2-7; D is perhaps TRBD1 (5 bases). The length of the CDR3 is 14 residues. V was clipped by 4 bases and J by 6 bases, with 16 bases between them. CDR1 and CDR2 (germline): LGHDT, YNNKEL (reference sequence). The CDR3 protein is CASSPPDRLPEQYF. Written as DNA, the CDR3 is TGTGCCAGCAGCCCTCCTGACAGACTCCCCGAGCAGTACTTC.

This clonotype was counted many times. The J gene is TRBJ2-7, the V gene TRBV11-1; D is uncertain. This CDR3 is built from 13 residues. Trimming took 4 bases from V and 7 from J, leaving 14 bases between them. From germline, CDR1 is SGHAT and CDR2 FQDESV (reference sequence). CDR3 in amino acids: CASSWTFRAEQYF. The CDR3, as DNA: TGTGCCAGCAGCTGGACCTTTCGGGCTGAGCAGTACTTC.